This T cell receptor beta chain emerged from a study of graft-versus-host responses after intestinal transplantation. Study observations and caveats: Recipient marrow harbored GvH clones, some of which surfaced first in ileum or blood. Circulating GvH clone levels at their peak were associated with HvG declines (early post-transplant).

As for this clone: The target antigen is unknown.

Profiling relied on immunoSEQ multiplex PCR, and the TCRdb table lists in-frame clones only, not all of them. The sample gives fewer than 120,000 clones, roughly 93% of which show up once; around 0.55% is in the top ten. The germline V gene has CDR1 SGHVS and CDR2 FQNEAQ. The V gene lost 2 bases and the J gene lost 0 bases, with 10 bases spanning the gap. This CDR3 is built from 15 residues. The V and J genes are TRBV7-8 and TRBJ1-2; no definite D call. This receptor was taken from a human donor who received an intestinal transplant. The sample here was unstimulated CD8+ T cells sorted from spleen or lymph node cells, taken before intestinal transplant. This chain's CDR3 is CASSLITSANYGYTF. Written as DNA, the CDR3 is TGTGCCAGCAGCTTAATAACCTCAGCTAACTATGGCTACACCTTC.